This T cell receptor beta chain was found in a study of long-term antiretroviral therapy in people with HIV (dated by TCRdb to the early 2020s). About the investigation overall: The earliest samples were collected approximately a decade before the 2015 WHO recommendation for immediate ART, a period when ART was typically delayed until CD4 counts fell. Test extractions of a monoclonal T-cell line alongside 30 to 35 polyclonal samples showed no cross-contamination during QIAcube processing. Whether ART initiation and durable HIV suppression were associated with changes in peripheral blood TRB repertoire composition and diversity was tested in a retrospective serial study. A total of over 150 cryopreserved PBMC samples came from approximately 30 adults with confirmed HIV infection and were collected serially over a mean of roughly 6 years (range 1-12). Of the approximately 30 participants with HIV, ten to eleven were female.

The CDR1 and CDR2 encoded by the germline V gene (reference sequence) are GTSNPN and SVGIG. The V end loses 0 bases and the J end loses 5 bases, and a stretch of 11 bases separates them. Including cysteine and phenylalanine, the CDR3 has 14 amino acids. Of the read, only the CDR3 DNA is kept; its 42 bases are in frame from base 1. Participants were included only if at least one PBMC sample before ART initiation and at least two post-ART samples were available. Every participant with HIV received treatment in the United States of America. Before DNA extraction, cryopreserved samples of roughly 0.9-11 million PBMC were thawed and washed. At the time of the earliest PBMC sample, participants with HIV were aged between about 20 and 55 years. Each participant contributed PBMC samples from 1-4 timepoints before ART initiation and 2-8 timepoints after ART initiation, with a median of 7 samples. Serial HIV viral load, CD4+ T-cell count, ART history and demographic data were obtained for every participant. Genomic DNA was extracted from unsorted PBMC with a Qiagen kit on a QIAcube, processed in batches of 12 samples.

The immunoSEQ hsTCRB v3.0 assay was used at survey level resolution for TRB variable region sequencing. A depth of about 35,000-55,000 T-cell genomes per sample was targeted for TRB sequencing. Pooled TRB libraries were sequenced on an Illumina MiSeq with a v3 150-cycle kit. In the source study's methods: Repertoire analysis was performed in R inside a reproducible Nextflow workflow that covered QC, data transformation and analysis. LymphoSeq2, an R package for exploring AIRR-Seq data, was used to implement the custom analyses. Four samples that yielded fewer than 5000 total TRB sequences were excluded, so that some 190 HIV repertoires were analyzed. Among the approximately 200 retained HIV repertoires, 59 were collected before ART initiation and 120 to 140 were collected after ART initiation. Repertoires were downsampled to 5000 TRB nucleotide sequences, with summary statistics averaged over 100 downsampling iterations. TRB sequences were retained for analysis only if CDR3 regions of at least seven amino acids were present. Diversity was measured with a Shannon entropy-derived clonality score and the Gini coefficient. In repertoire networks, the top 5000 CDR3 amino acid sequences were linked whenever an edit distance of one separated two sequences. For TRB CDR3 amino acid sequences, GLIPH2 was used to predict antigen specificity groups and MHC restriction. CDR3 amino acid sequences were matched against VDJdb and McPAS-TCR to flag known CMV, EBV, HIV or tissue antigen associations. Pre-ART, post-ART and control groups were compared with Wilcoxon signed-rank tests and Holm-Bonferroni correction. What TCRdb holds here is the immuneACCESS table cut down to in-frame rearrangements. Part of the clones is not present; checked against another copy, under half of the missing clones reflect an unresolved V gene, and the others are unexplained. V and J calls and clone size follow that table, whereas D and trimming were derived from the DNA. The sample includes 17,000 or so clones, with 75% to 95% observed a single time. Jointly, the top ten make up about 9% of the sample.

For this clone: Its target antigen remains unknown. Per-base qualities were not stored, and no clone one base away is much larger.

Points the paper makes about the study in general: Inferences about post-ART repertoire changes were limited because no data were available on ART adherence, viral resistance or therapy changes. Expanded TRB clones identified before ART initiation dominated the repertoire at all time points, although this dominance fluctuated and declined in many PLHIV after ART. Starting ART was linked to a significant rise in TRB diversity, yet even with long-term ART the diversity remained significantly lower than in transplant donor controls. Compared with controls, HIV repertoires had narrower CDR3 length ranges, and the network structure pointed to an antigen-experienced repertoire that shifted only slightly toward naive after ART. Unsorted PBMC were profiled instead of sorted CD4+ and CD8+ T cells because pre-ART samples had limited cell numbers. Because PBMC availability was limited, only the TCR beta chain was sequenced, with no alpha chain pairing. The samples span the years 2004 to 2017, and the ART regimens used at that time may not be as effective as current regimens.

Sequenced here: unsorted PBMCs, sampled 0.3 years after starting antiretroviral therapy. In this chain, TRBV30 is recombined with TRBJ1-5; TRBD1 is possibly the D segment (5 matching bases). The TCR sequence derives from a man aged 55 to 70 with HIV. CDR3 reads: CAWSVWGSDQPQHF. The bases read TGTGCCTGGAGTGTATGGGGGAGCGATCAGCCCCAGCATTTT.